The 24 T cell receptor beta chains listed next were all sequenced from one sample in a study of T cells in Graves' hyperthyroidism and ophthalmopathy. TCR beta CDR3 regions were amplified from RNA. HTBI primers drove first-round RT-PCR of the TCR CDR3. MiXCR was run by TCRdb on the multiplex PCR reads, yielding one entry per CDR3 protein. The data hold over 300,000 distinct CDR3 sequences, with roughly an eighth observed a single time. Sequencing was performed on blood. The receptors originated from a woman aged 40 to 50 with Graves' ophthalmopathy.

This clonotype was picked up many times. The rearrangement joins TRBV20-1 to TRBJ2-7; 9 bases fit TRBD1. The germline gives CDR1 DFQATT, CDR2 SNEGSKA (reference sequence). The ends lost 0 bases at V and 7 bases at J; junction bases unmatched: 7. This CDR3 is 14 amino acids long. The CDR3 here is CSARDPWTGDEQYF. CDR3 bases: TGCAGTGCTAGAGATCCCTGGACAGGGGATGAGCAGTACTTC.

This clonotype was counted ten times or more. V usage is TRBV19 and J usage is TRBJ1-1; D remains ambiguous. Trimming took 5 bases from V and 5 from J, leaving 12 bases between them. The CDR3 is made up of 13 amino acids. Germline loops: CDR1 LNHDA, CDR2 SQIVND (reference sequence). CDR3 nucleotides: TGTGCCAGTAGTTACACCCTAGGGACTGAAGCTTTCTTT. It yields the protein CASSYTLGTEAFF.

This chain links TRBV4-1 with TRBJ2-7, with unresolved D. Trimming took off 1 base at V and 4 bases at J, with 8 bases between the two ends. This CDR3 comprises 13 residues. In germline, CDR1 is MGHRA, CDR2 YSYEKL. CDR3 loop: CASSQVPAYEQYF. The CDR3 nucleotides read TGCGCCAGCAGCCAAGTTCCAGCGTACGAGCAGTACTTC.

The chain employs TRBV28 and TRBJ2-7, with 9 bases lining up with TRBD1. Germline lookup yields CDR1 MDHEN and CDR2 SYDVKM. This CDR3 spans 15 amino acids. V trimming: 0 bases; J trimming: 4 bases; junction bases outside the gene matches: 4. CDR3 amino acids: CASSLWDRGRYEQYF. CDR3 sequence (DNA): TGTGCCAGCAGTTTATGGGACAGGGGCCGGTACGAGCAGTACTTC.

CDR3 DNA: TGTGCCAGCAGCTTAGCGGGGGGGGGAAACTCCTACGAGCAGTACTTC. Its translation is CASSLAGGGNSYEQYF. The chain carries TRBV13 and TRBJ2-7, with 8 bases matching TRBD2. From germline, CDR1 is PRHDT and CDR2 FYEKMQ (reference sequence). V lost 1 base, J lost 0 bases, and 5 bases stayed unmatched. This CDR3 is built from 16 residues.

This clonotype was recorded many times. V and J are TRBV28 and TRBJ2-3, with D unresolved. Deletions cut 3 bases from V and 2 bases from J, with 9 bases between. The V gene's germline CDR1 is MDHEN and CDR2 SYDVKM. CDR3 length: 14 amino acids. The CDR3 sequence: CASSLNAPTDTQYF. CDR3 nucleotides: TGTGCCAGCAGTTTGAATGCACCCACAGATACGCAGTATTTT.

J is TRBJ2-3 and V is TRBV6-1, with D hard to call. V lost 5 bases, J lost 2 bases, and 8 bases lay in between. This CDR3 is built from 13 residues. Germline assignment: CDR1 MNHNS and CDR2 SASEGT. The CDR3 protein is CASSYQATDTQYF. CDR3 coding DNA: TGTGCCAGCAGTTACCAGGCCACAGATACGCAGTATTTT.

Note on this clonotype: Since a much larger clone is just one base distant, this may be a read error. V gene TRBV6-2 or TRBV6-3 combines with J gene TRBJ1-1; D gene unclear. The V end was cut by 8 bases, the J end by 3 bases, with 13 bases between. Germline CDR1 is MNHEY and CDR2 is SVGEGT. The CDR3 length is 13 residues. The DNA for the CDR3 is TGTGCCAGCGGTCCAGAAGGCCACACTGAAGCTTTCTTT. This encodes CASGPEGHTEAFF.

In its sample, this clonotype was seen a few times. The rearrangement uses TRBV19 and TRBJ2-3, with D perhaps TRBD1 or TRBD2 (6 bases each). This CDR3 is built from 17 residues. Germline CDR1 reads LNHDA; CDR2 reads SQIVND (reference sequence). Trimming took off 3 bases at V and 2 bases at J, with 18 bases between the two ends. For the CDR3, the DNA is TGTGCCAGTAGTATTACAGGGAGGCTTAGAAACACAGATACGCAGTATTTT. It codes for CASSITGRLRNTDTQYF.

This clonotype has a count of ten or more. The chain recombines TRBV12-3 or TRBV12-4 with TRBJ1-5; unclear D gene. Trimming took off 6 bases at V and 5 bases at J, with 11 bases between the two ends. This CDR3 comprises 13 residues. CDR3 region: CASSKAAHQPQHF. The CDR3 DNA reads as TGTGCCAGCAGCAAGGCGGCCCATCAGCCCCAGCATTTT.

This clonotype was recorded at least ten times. CDR3 sequence (DNA): TGTGCCATCAGTGAGTCGGTCCAGGGGGCTAGAGATACGCAGTATTTT. Translating gives CAISESVQGARDTQYF. The V and J genes are TRBV10-3 and TRBJ2-3, with TRBD1 identical over 8 bases. The CDR3 has 16 residues. The J segment lost 5 bases and the V segment lost 0 bases, leaving 7 bases of the junction unmatched. Germline V gives CDR1 ENHRY, CDR2 SYGVKD.

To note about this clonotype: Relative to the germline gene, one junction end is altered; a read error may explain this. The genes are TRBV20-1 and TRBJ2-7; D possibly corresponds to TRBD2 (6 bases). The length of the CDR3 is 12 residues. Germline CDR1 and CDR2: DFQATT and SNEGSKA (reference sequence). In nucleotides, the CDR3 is TGCAGTGCTAGTTTTAGCGGCTACGAGCAGCACTTC. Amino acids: CSASFSGYEQHF.

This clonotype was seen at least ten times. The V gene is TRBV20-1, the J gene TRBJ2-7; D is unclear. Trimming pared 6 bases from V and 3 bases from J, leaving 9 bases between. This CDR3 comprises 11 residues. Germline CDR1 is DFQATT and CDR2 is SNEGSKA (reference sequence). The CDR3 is CSATAYYEQYF. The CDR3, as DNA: TGCAGTGCCACAGCTTACTACGAGCAGTACTTC.

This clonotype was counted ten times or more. This chain's CDR3 is CASSEESGTQYF. CDR3 nucleotide sequence: TGCGCCAGCAGTGAAGAGTCGGGGACCCAGTACTTC. This chain connects TRBV10-1 to TRBJ2-5, with no clear D. The CDR3 sequence is 12 residues long. The V and J ends lost 3 bases and 7 bases respectively, with 9 bases between them. The germline V gene encodes CDR1 WNHNN and CDR2 SYGVQD (reference sequence).

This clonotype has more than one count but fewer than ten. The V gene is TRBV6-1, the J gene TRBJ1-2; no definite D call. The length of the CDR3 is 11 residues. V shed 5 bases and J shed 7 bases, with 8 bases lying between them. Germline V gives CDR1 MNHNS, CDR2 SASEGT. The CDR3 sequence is CASSSSLGYTF. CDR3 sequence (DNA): TGTGCCAGCAGTTCTTCACTTGGCTACACCTTC.

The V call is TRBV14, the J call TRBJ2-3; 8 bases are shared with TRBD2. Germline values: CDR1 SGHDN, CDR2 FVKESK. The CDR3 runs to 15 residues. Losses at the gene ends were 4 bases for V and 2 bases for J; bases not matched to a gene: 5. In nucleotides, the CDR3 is TGTGCCAGCAGCCTGATACTAGCGGCCACAGATACGCAGTATTTT. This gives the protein CASSLILAATDTQYF.

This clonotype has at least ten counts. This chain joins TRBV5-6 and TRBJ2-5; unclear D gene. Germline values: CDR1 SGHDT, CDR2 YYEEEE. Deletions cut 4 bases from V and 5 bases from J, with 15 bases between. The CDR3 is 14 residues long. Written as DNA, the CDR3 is TGTGCCAGCAGCCCGAACATCAAAGGGGAGACCCAGTACTTC. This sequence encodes CASSPNIKGETQYF. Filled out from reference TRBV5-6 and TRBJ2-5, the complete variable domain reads DAGVTQSPTHLIKTRGQQVTLRCSPKSGHDTVSWYQQALGQGPQFIFQYYEEEERQRGNFPDRFSGHQFPNYSSELNVNALLLGDSALYLCASSPNIKGETQYFGPGTRLLVL.

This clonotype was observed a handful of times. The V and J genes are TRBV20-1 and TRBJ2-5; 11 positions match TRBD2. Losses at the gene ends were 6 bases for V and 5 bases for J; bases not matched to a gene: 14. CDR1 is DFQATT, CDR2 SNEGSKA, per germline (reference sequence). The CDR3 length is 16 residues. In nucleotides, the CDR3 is TGCAGTGCCCCCCGGGGGACTAGCGGTCCCTTGGAGACCCAGTACTTC. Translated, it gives CSAPRGTSGPLETQYF.

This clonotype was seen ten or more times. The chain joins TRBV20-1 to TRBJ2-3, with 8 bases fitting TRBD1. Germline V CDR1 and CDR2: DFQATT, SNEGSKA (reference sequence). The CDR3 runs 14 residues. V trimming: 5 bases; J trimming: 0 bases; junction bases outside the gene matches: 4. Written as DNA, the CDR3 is TGCAGTGCTCCAGGGGGCCTCAGCACAGATACGCAGTATTTT. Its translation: CSAPGGLSTDTQYF.

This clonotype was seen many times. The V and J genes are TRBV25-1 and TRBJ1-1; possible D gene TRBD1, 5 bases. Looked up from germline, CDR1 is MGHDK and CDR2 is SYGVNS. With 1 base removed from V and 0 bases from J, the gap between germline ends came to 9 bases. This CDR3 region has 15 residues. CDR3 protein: CASSEWGSMNTEAFF. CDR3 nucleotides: TGTGCCAGCAGTGAATGGGGCAGTATGAACACTGAAGCTTTCTTT. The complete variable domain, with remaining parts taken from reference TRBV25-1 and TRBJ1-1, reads EADIYQTPRYLVIGTGKKITLECSQTMGHDKMYWYQQDPGMELHLIHYSYGVNSTEKGDLSSESTVSRIRTEHFPLTLESARPSHTSQYLCASSEWGSMNTEAFFGQGTRLTVV.

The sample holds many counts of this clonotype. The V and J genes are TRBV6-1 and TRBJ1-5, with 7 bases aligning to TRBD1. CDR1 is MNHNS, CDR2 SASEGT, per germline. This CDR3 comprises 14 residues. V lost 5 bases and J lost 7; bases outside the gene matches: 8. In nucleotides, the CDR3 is TGTGCCAGCAGTTCGAACAGGGGTGGGCAGCCCCAGCATTTT. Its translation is CASSSNRGGQPQHF.

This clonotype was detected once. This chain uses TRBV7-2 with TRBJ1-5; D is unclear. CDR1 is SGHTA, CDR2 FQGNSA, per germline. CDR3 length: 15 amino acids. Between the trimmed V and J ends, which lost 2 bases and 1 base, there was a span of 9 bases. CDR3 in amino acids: CASSLRGWSNQPQHF. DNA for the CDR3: TGTGCCAGCAGCTTAAGAGGGTGGAGCAATCAGCCCCAGCATTTT.

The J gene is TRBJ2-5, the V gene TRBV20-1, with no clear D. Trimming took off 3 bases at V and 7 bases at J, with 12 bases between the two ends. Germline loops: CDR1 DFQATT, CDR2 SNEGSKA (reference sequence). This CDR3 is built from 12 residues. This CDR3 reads CSASQTTLTQYF. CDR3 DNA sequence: TGCAGTGCTAGTCAGACAACCCTGACCCAGTACTTC.

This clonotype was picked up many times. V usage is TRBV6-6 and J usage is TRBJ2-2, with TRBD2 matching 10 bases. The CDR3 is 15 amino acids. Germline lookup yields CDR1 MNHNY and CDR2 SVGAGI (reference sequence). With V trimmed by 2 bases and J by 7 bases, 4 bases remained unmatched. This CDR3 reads CASSYRASGSGELFF. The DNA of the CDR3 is TGTGCCAGCAGTTACCGAGCTAGCGGGAGCGGGGAGCTGTTTTTT.